This T cell receptor (beta chain) came from a study of shared clonotypes between healthy human individuals. Sequencing was performed with immunoSEQ multiplex PCR; in TCRdb, only in-frame clones are kept and a portion is missing. The sample shows roughly 320,000 clones, over 75% of them seen only once. The V end lost 0 bases, the J end lost 1 base, and 7 bases lay between the germline ends. Germline V gene data show CDR1 as MGHRA and CDR2 as YSYEKL. CDR3 length equals 14 residues. Concerning this clone itself: Within the sample, other DNA sequences also encode this same CDR3.

This chain joins TRBV4-1 and TRBJ2-7; unclear D gene. Material for sequencing was memory CD8+ T cells sorted from blood. Subset meaning: CD45RO+ cells pooled with CCR7-negative TemRA cells. The clonotype comes from a man aged 18 to 35 in good health. The CDR3 spells CASSQEPGSYEQYF. In nucleotides, the CDR3 is TGCGCCAGCAGCCAAGAGCCAGGATCCTACGAGCAGTACTTC.